Presented here are 20 T cell receptor beta chains from one specimen sequenced in a study of identical twins. Each CDR3 protein is one row after TCRdb ran MiXCR on the 5' RACE reads. The sample has about 530,000 distinct CDR3 sequences, around 15% seen once. These data were likewise used in another study, on yellow fever vaccine responses in identical twins.

Specimen: CD4+ T cells sorted from blood. The source of these receptors is a woman aged 18-35 years in good health.

This clonotype was observed once. The CDR3 here is CASRSTGPYNEQFF. The DNA for the CDR3 is TGTGCCAGCAGGTCGACAGGGCCCTACAATGAGCAGTTCTTC. The gene calls are TRBV28 and TRBJ2-1, with TRBD1 matching over 7 bases. Trimming at V came to 6 bases and at J to 2 bases, leaving 4 bases not matched to a gene. The germline CDR1 and CDR2 sequences are MDHEN and SYDVKM. The CDR3 runs to 14 residues.

CDR3 sequence reads: CASSRRLADMTKTQYF. The CDR3 DNA is TGCGCCAGCAGCAGGCGACTAGCGGATATGACAAAGACCCAGTACTTC. The V and J genes are TRBV5-1 and TRBJ2-5; 9 bases match TRBD2. The CDR3 is 16 residues long. Germline V gene lookup returns CDR1 SGHRS and CDR2 YFSETQ. V was clipped by 4 bases and J by 6 bases; unmatched bases: 13.

This clonotype has a handful of counts. The gene calls are TRBV10-3 and TRBJ2-3, with TRBD2 matching 8 bases. This CDR3 has 18 residues. Germline CDR1 reads ENHRY; CDR2 reads SYGVKD. Unmatched junction bases numbered 18, after V lost 4 bases and J lost 6 bases. The CDR3, as DNA: TGTGCCATCAGTGGGGATGCCATACCAAGCGGGAGTCGTGATACGCAGTATTTT. Its translation: CAISGDAIPSGSRDTQYF.

J is TRBJ2-2 and V is TRBV19; D call uncertain. Trimming took 3 bases from V and 6 from J, leaving 8 bases between them. The germline gives CDR1 LNHDA, CDR2 SQIVND (reference sequence). CDR3 size: 13 residues. The CDR3 DNA sequence: TGTGCCAGTAGTATCAAGGTTTCCGGGGAGCTGTTTTTT. Residues: CASSIKVSGELFF. The full variable domain, its missing parts supplied by reference TRBV19 and TRBJ2-2, is DGGITQSPKYLFRKEGQNVTLSCEQNLNHDAMYWYRQDPGQGLRLIYYSQIVNDFQKGDIAEGYSVSREKKESFPLTVTSAQKNPTAFYLCASSIKVSGELFFGEGSRLTVL.

This chain joins TRBV7-6 and TRBJ2-1; possible D gene TRBD1, 5 bases. The germline V gene has CDR1 SGHVS and CDR2 FNYEAQ. The length of the CDR3 is 15 residues. The ends were cut back, 5 bases at V and 7 bases at J, with 18 bases in the middle. The CDR3 sequence: CASSPYKGVLNEQFF. DNA for the CDR3: TGTGCCAGCAGCCCTTACAAAGGGGTTCTGAATGAGCAGTTCTTC.

V gene TRBV19 combines with J gene TRBJ2-1; D is unresolved. The CDR3 consists of 14 residues. Germline V gene lookup returns CDR1 LNHDA and CDR2 SQIVND (reference sequence). V was pared by 3 bases and J by 5 bases, with 11 bases between. CDR3 bases: TGTGCCAGTAGTATGGGTAGGGTCCACAATGAGCAGTTCTTC. Its protein product is CASSMGRVHNEQFF.

The CDR3 DNA sequence: TGTGCCAGCGGTAGCGGGAGTTTGTACAATGAGCAGTTCTTC. It specifies CASGSGSLYNEQFF. The chain is built from TRBV7-3 and TRBJ2-1; 9 positions match TRBD2. The J segment lost 4 bases and the V segment lost 8 bases, leaving 6 bases of the junction unmatched. This CDR3 spans 14 amino acids. Looked up from germline, CDR1 is SGHTA and CDR2 is FQGTGA.

The V and J genes are TRBV6-1 and TRBJ1-4; D not certain. Germline loops: CDR1 MNHNS, CDR2 SASEGT. This CDR3 is built from 15 residues. With 4 bases removed from V and 0 bases from J, the gap between germline ends came to 9 bases. CDR3 sequence reads: CASSAVSATNEKLFF. In DNA form, the CDR3 reads TGTGCCAGCAGTGCGGTTAGTGCAACTAATGAAAAACTGTTTTTT.

The genes are TRBV28 and TRBJ2-7, with TRBD2 matching 9 bases. Per germline, CDR1 MDHEN and CDR2 SYDVKM. The junction had 5 bases not matched to a gene; V was cut back by 2 bases and J by 3 bases. The CDR3 has 15 amino acids. This CDR3 is CASSLGAGGDYEQYV. CDR3 nucleotide sequence: TGTGCCAGCAGTTTAGGCGCGGGAGGGGACTACGAGCAGTACGTC.

The rearrangement uses TRBV12-3 or TRBV12-4 and TRBJ2-7, with D possibly matching TRBD2 (6 bases). V was cut by 4 bases and J by 1 base, with 20 bases left in between. The CDR3 runs 17 residues. CDR3 residues: CASSSRLGGDSSYEQYF. In DNA form, the CDR3 reads TGTGCCAGCAGTTCTAGGTTGGGCGGGGATTCATCCTACGAGCAGTACTTC.

This clonotype was counted between two and nine times. The J gene is TRBJ2-5, the V gene TRBV28; 7 bases fit TRBD1. Germline trimming cut 9 bases from V and 5 bases from J; bases unmatched to any gene: 18. This CDR3 is built from 16 residues. CDR1 MDHEN and CDR2 SYDVKM come from the germline V gene. CDR3 sequence (DNA): TGTGCCAGTTCAATTTTCGGGACAGCCATAGGGGAGACCCAGTACTTC. Translating gives CASSIFGTAIGETQYF.

This clonotype was observed a few times. The chain is built from TRBV4-1 and TRBJ2-2; D call uncertain. Germline lookup yields CDR1 MGHRA and CDR2 YSYEKL. V was pared by 1 base and J by 2 bases, with 8 bases between. CDR3 length: 15 amino acids. The CDR3 protein is CASSQVRPNTGELFF. The CDR3 nucleotides read TGCGCCAGCAGCCAAGTGCGTCCAAACACCGGGGAGCTGTTTTTT.

This rearrangement joins TRBV11-3 to TRBJ2-1; 7 nucleotides align to TRBD2. V lost 4 bases to trimming and J lost 6 bases; unmatched junction nucleotides: 12. The germline CDR1 and CDR2 sequences are SGHNT and YENEEA. The CDR3 spans 16 residues. This chain's CDR3 is CASSSRRGGSVNEQFF. As DNA, the CDR3 is TGTGCCAGCAGCTCCCGTCGGGGCGGGAGCGTCAATGAGCAGTTCTTC.

The V and J genes are TRBV5-5 and TRBJ2-2, with TRBD2 as a possible D gene (6 bases). Germline V gene data show CDR1 as SGHKS and CDR2 as YYEKEE (reference sequence). The CDR3 runs 16 residues. Trimming removed 0 bases at V and 1 base at J, with 10 bases between. In nucleotides, the CDR3 is TGTGCCAGCAGCTTGGGGAGTAGCGGGAACACCGGGGAGCTGTTTTTT. This sequence encodes CASSLGSSGNTGELFF.

This clonotype turned up a few times. V is TRBV28 and J is TRBJ2-7; D is possibly TRBD1 or TRBD2 (5 bases each). V lost 7 bases and J 4 bases, leaving 17 bases between the germline ends. The germline gives CDR1 MDHEN, CDR2 SYDVKM. The CDR3 runs 14 residues. CDR3 DNA: TGTGCCAGCAACCCTTGGGGGAGAACTTACGAGCAGTACTTC. It is translated as CASNPWGRTYEQYF.

This clonotype was seen a few times. The genes are TRBV5-1 and TRBJ2-5, with TRBD2 as a possible D gene (6 bases). Germline CDR1 SGHRS, CDR2 YFSETQ. Trimming pared 2 bases from V and 2 bases from J, leaving 10 bases between. The CDR3 consists of 14 residues. The CDR3 region is CASSFGGIQETQYF. CDR3 DNA: TGCGCCAGCAGCTTCGGGGGAATACAAGAGACCCAGTACTTC.

V usage is TRBV12-3 or TRBV12-4 and J usage is TRBJ2-1; D may match TRBD1 or TRBD2 (6 bases each). V lost 0 bases to trimming and J lost 9 bases, with 12 bases between them. The CDR3 runs 14 residues. CDR3 residues: CASSLAFRGGEQFF. In DNA, the CDR3 is TGTGCCAGCAGTTTAGCGTTCAGGGGAGGTGAGCAGTTCTTC.

In nucleotides, the CDR3 is TGTGCCAGCTCAACTGGACCCCCCGGTTGGACCCAGTACTTC. It codes for CASSTGPPGWTQYF. The J gene is TRBJ2-5, the V gene TRBV18, with unresolved D. This CDR3 is built from 14 residues. The ends were cut back, 5 bases at V and 7 bases at J, with 17 bases in the middle. Germline V gene data show CDR1 as KGHSH and CDR2 as LQKENI.

There are a few counts of this clonotype. The V gene is TRBV12-3 or TRBV12-4, the J gene TRBJ2-1; 13 bases agree with TRBD2. The CDR3 extends over 17 amino acids. V shed 6 bases and J 7 bases; nucleotides not matched to a gene: 12. CDR3 in DNA: TGTGCCAGCAGAGAAAGGACTAGCGGGGGCCCAAGGAATGAGCAGTTCTTC. It encodes CASRERTSGGPRNEQFF.

V is TRBV12-3 or TRBV12-4 and J is TRBJ1-3; TRBD1 might be the D (5 bases). The CDR3 sequence is 14 residues long. The ends were cut back, 2 bases at V and 4 bases at J, with 9 bases in the middle. CDR3 DNA sequence: TGTGCCAGCAGTTTATCAGGGTGGGGAAACACCATATATTTT. It encodes CASSLSGWGNTIYF.